Below, 12 T cell receptor beta chains from the same sample are listed, as sequenced in a study of CD8 T cells in Susac syndrome (dated by TCRdb to about 2019). Library creation used the immunoSEQ multiplex PCR assay. RNA was extracted using the RNeasy kit, and roughly 0.45 to 1 ug of the RNA was reverse transcribed with random hexamers. The public reads were reanalyzed by TCRdb: fastp trimming at Q25, MiXCR alignment, in-frame beta chains only. Each record represents a unique CDR3 protein, reported with the most common genes and DNA among its rows. The sample table records 150,000 to 200,000 distinct CDR3 sequences; roughly 90% of these occur just once. The ten largest make up about 0.1% of the sample. Material: CD4+ T cells from PBMCs. The receptors were gathered from a human donor with Susac syndrome.

The chain employs TRBV6-1 and TRBJ1-2, with no clear D. V lost 6 bases and J 7 bases, leaving 15 bases between the germline ends. Germline V gives CDR1 MNHNS, CDR2 SASEGT. The CDR3 has 13 amino acids. The CDR3 spells CASSTGPSGGYTF. In nucleotides, the CDR3 is TGTGCCAGCAGCACCGGGCCTAGCGGTGGCTACACCTTC.

The genes are TRBV19 and TRBJ1-5; D not certain. CDR1 LNHDA and CDR2 SQIVND come from the germline V gene (reference sequence). The CDR3 consists of 13 residues. Trimming cost V 3 bases and J 4 bases, with 7 bases left between them. The CDR3 region is CASSMVRNQPQHF. In DNA, the CDR3 is TGTGCCAGTAGTATGGTCAGGAATCAGCCCCAGCATTTT. The variable domain in full, with the rest retrieved from reference TRBV19 and TRBJ1-5, is DGGITQSPKYLFRKEGQNVTLSCEQNLNHDAMYWYRQDPGQGLRLIYYSQIVNDFQKGDIAEGYSVSREKKESFPLTVTSAQKNPTAFYLCASSMVRNQPQHFGDGTRLSIL.

The chain couples TRBV3-1 to TRBJ1-5; D call uncertain. Trimming removed 0 bases at V and 4 bases at J, with 7 bases between. Germline V gene data show CDR1 as LGHDT and CDR2 as YNNKEL (reference sequence). The CDR3 totals 14 residues. CDR3 amino acids: CASSQDAVNQPQHF. DNA for the CDR3: TGTGCCAGCAGCCAAGATGCCGTTAATCAGCCCCAGCATTTT.

The chain links TRBV2 to TRBJ1-1, with D maybe TRBD1 (5 bases). Germline V CDR1 and CDR2: SNHLY, FYNNEI. There are 12 residues in the CDR3. The germline V and J ends were trimmed by 11 bases and 0 bases, with 10 bases remaining between them. The CDR3 bases are TGTGCCGGGGGTAACCTGAACACTGAAGCTTTCTTT. This translates into CAGGNLNTEAFF. Using reference TRBV2 and TRBJ1-1 for the parts outside the CDR3, the full variable domain is EPEVTQTPSHQVTQMGQEVILRCVPISNHLYFYWYRQILGQKVEFLVSFYNNEISEKSEIFDDQFSVERPDGSNFTLKIRSTKLEDSAMYFCAGGNLNTEAFFGQGTRLTVV.

This clonotype was seen a single time. J is TRBJ2-5 and V is TRBV20-1; 11 bases align to TRBD1. V lost 6 bases, J lost 6 bases, and 9 bases stayed unmatched. The germline gives CDR1 DFQATT, CDR2 SNEGSKA (reference sequence). This CDR3 comprises 14 residues. The CDR3 loop is CSAPGTGGVKTQYF. The CDR3 region has the DNA TGCAGTGCCCCCGGGACAGGGGGAGTGAAGACCCAGTACTTC.

J is TRBJ2-7 and V is TRBV3-1, with TRBD2 matching 8 bases. Germline-derived CDR1 and CDR2 are LGHDT and YNNKEL (reference sequence). J was trimmed by 2 bases and V by 0 bases; bases with no gene match: 6. The CDR3 is 16 residues long. CDR3 nucleotides: TGTGCCAGCAGCCAAGATTGGCGGGAGGTTACCTACGAGCAGTACTTC. The encoded protein is CASSQDWREVTYEQYF.

This chain uses TRBV6-1 with TRBJ2-7, with 12 bases lining up with TRBD2. This CDR3 is built from 13 residues. V trimming: 11 bases; J trimming: 5 bases; junction bases outside the gene matches: 7. Germline CDR1 is MNHNS and CDR2 is SASEGT. The CDR3 nucleotides read TGTGCCCTGCGAAGGACTAGCGGGAACGAGCAGTACTTC. Translation gives CALRRTSGNEQYF.

V gene TRBV7-9 combines with J gene TRBJ2-2; no reliable D call. In germline, CDR1 is SEHNR, CDR2 FQNEAQ (reference sequence). The CDR3 has 13 amino acids. The ends were cut back, 8 bases at V and 3 bases at J, with 10 bases in the middle. CDR3 DNA sequence: TGTGCCAGCGAAAGGATGGACACCGGGGAGCTGTTTTTT. Its translation is CASERMDTGELFF. The full variable domain, with the rest looked up from reference TRBV7-9 and TRBJ2-2, is DTGVSQNPRHKITKRGQNVTFRCDPISEHNRLYWYRQTLGQGPEFLTYFQNEAQLEKSRLLSDRFSAERPKGSFSTLEIQRTEQGDSAMYLCASERMDTGELFFGEGSRLTVL.

The table lists this clonotype with a count of one. This chain uses TRBV9 with TRBJ2-4; 11 nucleotides match TRBD1. The CDR3 runs 16 residues. Trimming cost V 0 bases and J 8 bases; bases outside gene matches: 7. Germline values: CDR1 SGDLS, CDR2 YYNGEE. CDR3 amino acids: CASSVGGQGALDIQYF. The CDR3 DNA reads as TGTGCCAGCAGCGTAGGAGGACAGGGGGCTTTGGACATTCAGTACTTC.

J is TRBJ1-1 and V is TRBV20-1; 7 positions agree with TRBD1. The length of the CDR3 is 13 residues. V shed 3 bases and J 2 bases; nucleotides not matched to a gene: 3. Per the germline V gene, CDR1 is DFQATT and CDR2 is SNEGSKA (reference sequence). The CDR3 DNA sequence: TGCAGTGCTAGCAGACAGGGCAACACTGAAGCTTTCTTT. Encoded protein: CSASRQGNTEAFF.

V usage is TRBV5-1 and J usage is TRBJ2-1; 9 bases align to TRBD2. Germline-derived CDR1 and CDR2 are SGHRS and YFSETQ. Trimming took 0 bases from V and 8 from J; bases not matched to a gene: 15. The CDR3 sequence is 18 residues long. The CDR3 region is CASSLVSQGSAGGHEQFF. The CDR3 DNA sequence: TGCGCCAGCAGCTTGGTTAGCCAGGGGTCAGCGGGGGGTCATGAGCAGTTCTTC.

The V call is TRBV23-1, the J call TRBJ1-5; 7 nucleotides match TRBD1. TRBV23-1 is assigned to the ORF class and has an uncertain function. CDR3 length equals 15 residues. The junction had 8 bases not matched to a gene; V was cut back by 4 bases and J by 5 bases. CDR3 amino acids: CASSRTSGGDQPQHF. DNA for the CDR3: TGCGCCAGCAGTCGAACCTCAGGGGGGGATCAGCCCCAGCATTTT.